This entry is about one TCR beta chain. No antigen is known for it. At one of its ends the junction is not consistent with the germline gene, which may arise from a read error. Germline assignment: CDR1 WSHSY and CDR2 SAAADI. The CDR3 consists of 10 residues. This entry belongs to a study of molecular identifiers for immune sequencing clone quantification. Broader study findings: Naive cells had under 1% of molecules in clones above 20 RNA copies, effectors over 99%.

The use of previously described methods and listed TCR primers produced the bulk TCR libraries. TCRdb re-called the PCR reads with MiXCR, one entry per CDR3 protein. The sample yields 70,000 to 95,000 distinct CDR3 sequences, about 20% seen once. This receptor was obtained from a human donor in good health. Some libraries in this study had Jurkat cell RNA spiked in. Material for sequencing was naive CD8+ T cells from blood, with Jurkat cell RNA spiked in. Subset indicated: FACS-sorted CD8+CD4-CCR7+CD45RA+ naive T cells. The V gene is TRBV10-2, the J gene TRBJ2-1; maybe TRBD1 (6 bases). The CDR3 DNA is TGCGCCAGCCAGGGGAATGAGCAGCTCTTC. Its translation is CASQGNEQLF.